Listed here are 16 T cell receptor beta chains from one sample, sequenced in a study of CD8 T cells in Susac syndrome. Reverse transcription used roughly 0.5 to 1 ug RNA and random hexamers. One entry per CDR3 protein results from TCRdb running MiXCR on the immunoSEQ multiplex PCR reads. This sample carries 130,000 to 150,000 distinct CDR3 sequences, 90% to 95% of them seen once, and the ten largest clones take around 0.29%. The sequenced sample was CD8+ T cells from PBMCs. The source is a human donor in good health.

This chain connects TRBV27 to TRBJ2-1; a weak D match, TRBD2 (5 bases). The CDR3 runs 16 residues. Germline V gene data show CDR1 as MNHEY and CDR2 as SMNVEV (reference sequence). V was cut by 8 bases and J by 0 bases, with 17 bases left in between. The CDR3 DNA is TGTGCCAGCGGGAGCGGACCCGCCCGCTCCTACAATGAGCAGTTCTTC. Residues: CASGSGPARSYNEQFF.

The chain is built from TRBV27 and TRBJ2-1; the D gene is possibly TRBD1 (6 bases). The germline V and J ends were trimmed by 5 bases and 3 bases, with 11 bases remaining between them. Germline V lookup: CDR1 MNHEY, CDR2 SMNVEV (reference sequence). This CDR3 spans 14 amino acids. As DNA, the CDR3 is TGTGCCAGCAGTCCCCAGGGGCGCTACAATGAGCAGTTCTTC. This translates into CASSPQGRYNEQFF.

This rearrangement joins TRBV27 to TRBJ2-3, with D maybe TRBD2 (5 bases). The germline V gene has CDR1 MNHEY and CDR2 SMNVEV (reference sequence). V dropped 5 bases and J dropped 10 bases, with 10 bases sitting between them. This CDR3 has 11 residues. The CDR3 spells CASSVAGAQYF. CDR3 coding DNA: TGTGCCAGCAGTGTGGCCGGGGCGCAGTATTTT.

Only one count was recorded for this clonotype. The chain is built from TRBV7-9 and TRBJ2-1; D is unresolved. Trimming took off 4 bases at V and 8 bases at J, with 18 bases between the two ends. Germline assignment: CDR1 SEHNR and CDR2 FQNEAQ (reference sequence). The CDR3 sequence is 15 residues long. The CDR3 DNA sequence: TGTGCCAGCAGCTCATACACAGTGGGCAACGATGAGCAGTTCTTC. It translates to CASSSYTVGNDEQFF.

This chain uses TRBV9 with TRBJ2-3, with D possibly being TRBD2 (5 bases). Germline V gene sequence: CDR1 SGDLS, CDR2 YYNGEE. Trimming left V 3 bases short and J 1 base short, with 12 bases between. This CDR3 spans 15 amino acids. CDR3 coding DNA: TGTGCCAGCAGCGGAGCGGAAGGTGGCACAGATACGCAGTATTTT. Amino acids: CASSGAEGGTDTQYF. Full variable domain (rest looked up from reference TRBV9 and TRBJ2-3): DSGVTQTPKHLITATGQRVTLRCSPRSGDLSVYWYQQSLDQGLQFLIQYYNGEERAKGNILERFSAQQFPDLHSELNLSSLELGDSALYFCASSGAEGGTDTQYFGPGTRLTVL.

The rearrangement uses TRBV3-1 and TRBJ2-3, with 7 nucleotides matching TRBD2. V gave up 1 base and J gave up 5 bases; unmatched junction bases: 0. There are 13 residues in the CDR3. Germline V gives CDR1 LGHDT, CDR2 YNNKEL (reference sequence). The CDR3 DNA sequence: TGTGCCAGCAGCCAAGTAGCGGGAGATACGCAGTATTTT. Its translation is CASSQVAGDTQYF.

The J gene is TRBJ2-2, the V gene TRBV29-1, with D hard to call. Germline V gives CDR1 SQVTM, CDR2 ANQGSEA. The CDR3 spans 13 residues. The germline V and J ends were trimmed by 3 bases and 8 bases, with 13 bases remaining between them. CDR3 protein: CSVDDWSKGELFF. DNA of the CDR3: TGCAGCGTTGACGACTGGTCCAAGGGGGAGCTGTTTTTT.

The chain has TRBV4-3 and TRBJ2-1; D may be TRBD2 (5 bases). The V end lost 2 bases, the J end lost 4 bases, and 9 bases lay between the germline ends. Germline V gives CDR1 LGHNA, CDR2 YSLEER. The CDR3 consists of 14 residues. The CDR3 region is CASSQTSSYNEQFF. The CDR3 DNA is TGCGCCAGCAGCCAAACTAGTTCGTACAATGAGCAGTTCTTC.

This clonotype was counted only a few times. The genes are TRBV7-9 and TRBJ2-5; maybe TRBD2 (6 bases). The CDR3 runs 14 residues. Trimming shortened V by 5 bases and J by 1 base, and 11 bases separated the two germline ends. The germline V gene encodes CDR1 SEHNR and CDR2 FQNEAQ (reference sequence). The CDR3 spells CASSPRDSQETQYF. CDR3 sequence (DNA): TGTGCCAGCAGCCCCCGGGACTCCCAAGAGACCCAGTACTTC.

The table lists this clonotype with a count of one. The rearrangement links TRBV27 to TRBJ1-2, with TRBD1 as a possible D gene (6 bases). This CDR3 has 14 amino acids. Germline V gene data show CDR1 as MNHEY and CDR2 as SMNVEV (reference sequence). The V end was cut by 7 bases, the J end by 4 bases, with 16 bases between. The CDR3 here is CASTYRLGAYGYTF. The DNA for the CDR3 is TGTGCCAGCACCTATCGGCTGGGGGCCTATGGCTACACCTTC.

This sequence joins TRBV3-1 and TRBJ2-5, with 9 bases aligning to TRBD2. The CDR3 spans 15 residues. CDR1 is LGHDT and CDR2 is YNNKEL in the germline V gene (reference sequence). Losses at the gene ends were 4 bases for V and 1 base for J; bases not matched to a gene: 4. DNA for the CDR3: TGTGCCAGCAGCCTCATGACTAGCGGCCAAGAGACCCAGTACTTC. Its protein product is CASSLMTSGQETQYF.

This chain's CDR3 is CSGSYMNTEAFF. The DNA of the CDR3 is TGCAGCGGTAGTTACATGAACACTGAAGCTTTCTTT. The rearrangement links TRBV29-1 to TRBJ1-1, with D unclear. The CDR3 has 12 residues. V shed 7 bases and J shed 0 bases, with 9 bases lying between them. The V gene's germline CDR1 is SQVTM and CDR2 ANQGSEA.

V and J are TRBV7-9 and TRBJ2-7; perhaps TRBD2 as D (7 bases). CDR1 is SEHNR and CDR2 is FQNEAQ in the germline V gene (reference sequence). The CDR3 is 14 amino acids. V lost 5 bases and J lost 2, with 13 bases in between. The CDR3 loop reads CASSGGGLTYEQYF. The DNA of the CDR3 is TGTGCCAGCAGCGGGGGGGGCCTCACCTACGAGCAGTACTTC.

V is TRBV13 and J is TRBJ2-1; 9 positions match TRBD2. Unmatched junction bases numbered 8, after V lost 1 base and J lost 16 bases. From germline, CDR1 is PRHDT and CDR2 FYEKMQ (reference sequence). The CDR3 is made up of 13 amino acids. The DNA for the CDR3 is TGTGCCAGCAGCTTAGAATCGGCGGGAGGGCTTTTCTTC. This codes for CASSLESAGGLFF.

This clonotype occurred once. This chain links TRBV19 with TRBJ2-4, with no clear D. The V and J ends lost 5 bases and 2 bases respectively, with 10 bases between them. The CDR3 has 14 amino acids. Germline V lookup: CDR1 LNHDA, CDR2 SQIVND (reference sequence). The CDR3 reads CASSRILTKNIQYF. The CDR3 nucleotides read TGTGCCAGTAGTCGGATCCTAACCAAAAACATTCAGTACTTC.

This clonotype was recorded once. The rearrangement uses TRBV27 and TRBJ2-7; no definite D call. Germline V gives CDR1 MNHEY, CDR2 SMNVEV (reference sequence). The CDR3 has 11 amino acids. The V gene lost 3 bases and the J gene lost 3 bases, with 3 bases spanning the gap. DNA for the CDR3: TGTGCCAGCAGTTTTCACTACGAGCAGTACTTC. This gives the protein CASSFHYEQYF.